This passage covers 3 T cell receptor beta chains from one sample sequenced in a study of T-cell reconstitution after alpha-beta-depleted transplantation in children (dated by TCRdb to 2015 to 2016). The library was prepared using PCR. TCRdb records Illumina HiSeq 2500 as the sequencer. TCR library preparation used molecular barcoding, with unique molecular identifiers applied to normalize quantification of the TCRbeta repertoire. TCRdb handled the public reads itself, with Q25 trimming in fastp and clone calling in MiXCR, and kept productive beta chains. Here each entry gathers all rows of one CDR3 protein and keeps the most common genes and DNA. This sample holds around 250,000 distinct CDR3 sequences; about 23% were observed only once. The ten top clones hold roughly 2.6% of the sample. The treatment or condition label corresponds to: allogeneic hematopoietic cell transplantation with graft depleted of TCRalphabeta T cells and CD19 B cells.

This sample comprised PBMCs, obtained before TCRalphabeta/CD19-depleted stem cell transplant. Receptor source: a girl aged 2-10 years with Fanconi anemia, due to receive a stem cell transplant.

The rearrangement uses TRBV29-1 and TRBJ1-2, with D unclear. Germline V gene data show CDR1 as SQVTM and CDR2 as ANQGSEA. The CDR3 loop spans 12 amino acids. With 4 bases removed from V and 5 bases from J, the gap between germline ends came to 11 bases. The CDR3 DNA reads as TGCAGCGTTGGTGCGGGCCTTTATGGCTACACCTTC. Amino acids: CSVGAGLYGYTF.

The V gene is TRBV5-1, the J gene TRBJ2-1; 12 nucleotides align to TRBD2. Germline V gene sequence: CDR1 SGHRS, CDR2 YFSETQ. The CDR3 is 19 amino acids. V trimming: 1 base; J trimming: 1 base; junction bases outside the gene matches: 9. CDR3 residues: CASSLNFVTSGRSYNEQFF. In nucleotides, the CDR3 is TGCGCCAGCAGCTTGAATTTTGTAACTAGCGGGAGGTCCTACAATGAGCAGTTCTTC.

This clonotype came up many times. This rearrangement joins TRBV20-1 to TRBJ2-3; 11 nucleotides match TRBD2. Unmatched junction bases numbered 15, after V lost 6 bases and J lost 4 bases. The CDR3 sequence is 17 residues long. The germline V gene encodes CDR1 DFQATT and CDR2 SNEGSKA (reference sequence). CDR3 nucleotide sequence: TGCAGTGCCCCAGCGGGTAGCGGGGGGGCCTACCCAGATACGCAGTATTTT. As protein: CSAPAGSGGAYPDTQYF.